This TCR beta chain was captured by sequencing in a study of CD8 T cells in Susac syndrome. Study information: When their blood was taken, patients with Susac syndrome were therapy-naive, taking corticosteroids, or taking intravenous immunoglobulin alone.

For this clonotype: Its specificity is unknown.

Broader study findings: As acknowledged by the study, its TCR sequencing and HLA analysis included a relatively small number of individuals.

Losses at the gene ends were 1 base for V and 6 bases for J; bases not matched to a gene: 4. This CDR3 has 14 residues. CDR1 is PRHDT, CDR2 FYEKMQ, per germline (reference sequence). Random hexamers served to reverse transcribe about 0.5 to 1 ug RNA. Amplification of the TCR beta CDR3 was carried out by immunoSEQ multiplex PCR, which spanned a total of 54 Vbeta and 13 Jbeta segments. TCRdb re-derived calls from the immunoSEQ multiplex PCR reads in MiXCR, one entry per CDR3 protein. Altogether roughly 250,000 distinct CDR3 sequences are present, 90% to 96% being singletons, with the ten largest covering about 0.1%. TEMRA cells were FACS-enriched, and CD8+ and CD4+ T cells were isolated negatively.

This chain connects TRBV13 to TRBJ2-3; 7 bases match TRBD2. This sequence was found in a human donor with Susac syndrome. Sequenced input: CD4+ T cells from PBMCs. CDR3: CASSLAAGGDTQYF. In DNA form, the CDR3 reads TGTGCCAGCAGCTTAGCCGCCGGGGGGGATACGCAGTATTTT.